This T cell receptor (beta chain) was recorded in a study of T cells in Graves' hyperthyroidism and ophthalmopathy. Findings and caveats of the study: Most clonotypes that expanded in the thyroid above 0.001 also showed up in blood.

This clonotype came up many times. Its cognate antigen is unknown. Researchers amplified the TCR beta CDR3 regions from RNA transcripts. When the TCR CDR3 underwent first-round RT-PCR, the HTBI primer set was used. TCRdb processed the multiplex PCR reads anew with MiXCR; each CDR3 protein has one entry. The data hold a few hundred thousand distinct CDR3 sequences, with about 14% observed a single time. Per the germline V gene, CDR1 is MDHEN and CDR2 is SYDVKM. The CDR3 has 13 residues. J gave up 6 bases and V 6 bases, and 6 bases lay outside the gene matches. The TCR was taken from a woman in her 30s with Graves' ophthalmopathy. The rearrangement joins TRBV28 to TRBJ2-7; 9 nucleotides line up with TRBD1. The material sequenced was blood. The CDR3 DNA reads as TGTGCCAGCAGGGGACAGGGTCTTTCCGAGCAGTACTTC. Protein sequence: CASRGQGLSEQYF.